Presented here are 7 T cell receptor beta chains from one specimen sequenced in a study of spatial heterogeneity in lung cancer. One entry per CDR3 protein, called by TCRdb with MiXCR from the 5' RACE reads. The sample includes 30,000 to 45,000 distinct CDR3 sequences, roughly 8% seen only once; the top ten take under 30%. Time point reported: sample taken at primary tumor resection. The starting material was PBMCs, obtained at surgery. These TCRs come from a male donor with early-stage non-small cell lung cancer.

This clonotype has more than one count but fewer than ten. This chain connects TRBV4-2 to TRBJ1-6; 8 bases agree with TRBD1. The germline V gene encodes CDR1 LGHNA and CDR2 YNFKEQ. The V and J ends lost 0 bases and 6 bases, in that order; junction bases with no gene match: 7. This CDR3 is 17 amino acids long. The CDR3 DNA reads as TGTGCCAGCAGCCAAGAGAGGCAGGGGGCTTTTAATTCACCCCTCCACTTT. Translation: CASSQERQGAFNSPLHF.

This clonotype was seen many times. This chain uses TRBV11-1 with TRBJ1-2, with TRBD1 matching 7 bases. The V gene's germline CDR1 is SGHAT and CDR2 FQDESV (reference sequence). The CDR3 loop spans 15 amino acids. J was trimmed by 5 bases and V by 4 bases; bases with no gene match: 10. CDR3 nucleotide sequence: TGTGCCAGCAGCTCTACGGACAGGATTAATTATGGCTACACCTTC. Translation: CASSSTDRINYGYTF.

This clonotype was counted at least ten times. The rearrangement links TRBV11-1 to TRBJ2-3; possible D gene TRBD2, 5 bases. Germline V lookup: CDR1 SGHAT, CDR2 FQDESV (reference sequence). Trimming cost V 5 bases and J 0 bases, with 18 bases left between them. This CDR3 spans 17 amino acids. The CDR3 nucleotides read TGTGCCAGCAGCCCTTGGGAGAGCGTTTCTAGCACAGATACGCAGTATTTT. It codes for CASSPWESVSSTDTQYF.

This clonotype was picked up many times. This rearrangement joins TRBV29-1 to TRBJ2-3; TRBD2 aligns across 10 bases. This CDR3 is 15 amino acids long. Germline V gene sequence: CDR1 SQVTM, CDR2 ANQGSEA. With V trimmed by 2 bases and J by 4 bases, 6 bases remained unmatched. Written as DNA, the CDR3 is TGCAGCGTTGAACCCGCTAGCGGGAGCTCAGATACGCAGTATTTT. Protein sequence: CSVEPASGSSDTQYF.

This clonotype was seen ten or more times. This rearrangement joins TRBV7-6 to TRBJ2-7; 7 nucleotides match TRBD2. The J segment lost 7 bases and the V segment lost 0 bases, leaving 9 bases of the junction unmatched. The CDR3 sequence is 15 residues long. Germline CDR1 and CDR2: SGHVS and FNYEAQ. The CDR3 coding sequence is TGTGCCAGCAGCTTAGCTCCGGATAACGGGGGGGAGCAGTACGTC. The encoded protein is CASSLAPDNGGEQYV.

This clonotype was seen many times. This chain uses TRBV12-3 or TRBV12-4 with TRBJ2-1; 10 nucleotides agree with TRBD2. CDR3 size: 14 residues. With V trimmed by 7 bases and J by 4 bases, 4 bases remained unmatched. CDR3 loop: CASTSSGGYNEQFF. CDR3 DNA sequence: TGTGCCAGCACTAGTAGCGGGGGGTACAATGAGCAGTTCTTC.

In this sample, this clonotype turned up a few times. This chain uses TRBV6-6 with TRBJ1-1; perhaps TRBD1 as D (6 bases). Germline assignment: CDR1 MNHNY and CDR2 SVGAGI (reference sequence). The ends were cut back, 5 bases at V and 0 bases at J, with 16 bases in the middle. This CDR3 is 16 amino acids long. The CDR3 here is CASSPLGGSMNTEAFF. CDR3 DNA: TGTGCCAGCAGTCCCCTAGGGGGTTCAATGAACACTGAAGCTTTCTTT.